Following are 13 T cell receptor beta chains from one sample sequenced in a study of blood T cells in healthy people across ages. Together with a sample-barcoded 5' primer, a J-beta primer mix was included in a second PCR lasting about 7 to 11 cycles. In TCRdb, the 5' RACE reads were re-called with MiXCR into one record per CDR3 protein. The repertoire has some 1,500,000 distinct CDR3 sequences, around 40% of them found once; the top ten carry just over 4%. Sequenced material: blood. Source of these receptors: a young woman in good health.

The J gene is TRBJ2-7, the V gene TRBV20-1, with D possibly TRBD2 on 6 matching bases. Germline V gives CDR1 DFQATT, CDR2 SNEGSKA (reference sequence). This CDR3 contains 13 residues. The ends were cut back, 6 bases at V and 2 bases at J, with 14 bases in the middle. CDR3 bases: TGCAGTGCGGATAGCGGAAGCCCCTACGAGCAGTACTTC. Translated, it gives CSADSGSPYEQYF.

This clonotype was counted between two and nine times. This chain joins TRBV20-1 and TRBJ1-2; D might be TRBD1 (6 bases). Looked up from germline, CDR1 is DFQATT and CDR2 is SNEGSKA (reference sequence). Trimming shortened V by 4 bases and J by 1 base, and 13 bases separated the two germline ends. This CDR3 is built from 14 residues. DNA for the CDR3: TGCAGTGCTATCGGGGGGGGGCTTAACTATGGCTACACCTTC. Amino acids: CSAIGGGLNYGYTF.

Only one count was recorded for this clonotype. V gene TRBV30 combines with J gene TRBJ2-6, with D possibly TRBD1 on 5 matching bases. Trimming pared 0 bases from V and 3 bases from J, leaving 12 bases between. CDR1 GTSNPN and CDR2 SVGIG come from the germline V gene (reference sequence). The CDR3 has 16 amino acids. CDR3 residues: CAWSVPLGDGANVLTF. CDR3 nucleotides: TGTGCCTGGAGTGTACCGCTAGGGGATGGGGCCAACGTCCTGACTTTC.

This clonotype turned up a few times. The chain uses TRBV29-1 and TRBJ2-7, with a weak D call TRBD1 (6 bases). Trimming took 7 bases from V and 3 from J, leaving 16 bases between them. This CDR3 contains 13 residues. Looked up from germline, CDR1 is SQVTM and CDR2 is ANQGSEA. CDR3 nucleotide sequence: TGCAGCGCAGAGGCAGGGGTGAACTACGAGCAGTACTTC. It translates to CSAEAGVNYEQYF.

This clonotype was observed a handful of times. The chain uses TRBV6-6 and TRBJ1-5; tentative D call: TRBD1 (5 bases). Germline CDR1 is MNHNY and CDR2 is SVGAGI (reference sequence). Trimming removed 8 bases at V and 5 bases at J, with 16 bases between. This CDR3 region has 14 residues. CDR3 region: CASAGDRNYQPQHF. DNA for the CDR3: TGTGCCAGCGCGGGGGACCGAAACTATCAGCCCCAGCATTTT.

J is TRBJ1-4 and V is TRBV28; D is ambiguous. Germline assignment: CDR1 MDHEN and CDR2 SYDVKM. The CDR3 runs 16 residues. V was trimmed by 1 base and J by 0 bases, leaving 9 bases between them. CDR3 loop: CASSLSGLATNEKLFF. CDR3 bases: TGTGCCAGCAGTTTATCAGGTCTAGCAACTAATGAAAAACTGTTTTTT.

This clonotype appeared a few times. V is TRBV21-1 and J is TRBJ2-3; no check of the table's D call, TRBD1, against the DNA was made. TRBV21-1 is classified as a pseudogene. This CDR3 contains 15 residues. This CDR3 reads CASTPGQGSTDTQYF. CDR3 coding DNA: TGTGCCAGCACCCCGGGACAGGGAAGCACAGATACGCAGTATTTT.

This clonotype has more than one count but fewer than ten. This chain connects TRBV20-1 to TRBJ1-2; 8 nucleotides line up with TRBD1. Germline V lookup: CDR1 DFQATT, CDR2 SNEGSKA (reference sequence). The CDR3 extends over 11 amino acids. V lost 3 bases, J lost 8 bases, and 2 bases stayed unmatched. This CDR3 reads CSARGQEGYTF. The CDR3 DNA reads TGCAGTGCTAGGGGACAGGAGGGCTACACCTTC.

The chain is built from TRBV29-1 and TRBJ1-2, with D tentatively TRBD1 (6 bases). CDR1 SQVTM and CDR2 ANQGSEA come from the germline V gene. V was shortened by 7 bases and J by 8 bases, with 14 bases between the two germline ends. This CDR3 spans 11 amino acids. This chain's CDR3 is CSATGYRGYTF. CDR3 sequence (DNA): TGCAGCGCAACAGGGTATCGGGGCTACACCTTC.

This clonotype was counted between two and nine times. The chain is built from TRBV6-5 and TRBJ2-7; D uncertain. The CDR3 contains 13 residues. Deletions cut 6 bases from V and 3 bases from J, with 12 bases between. The germline CDR1 and CDR2 sequences are MNHEY and SVGAGI. The CDR3: CASSLSSNYEQYF. CDR3 DNA: TGTGCCAGCAGCCTTAGCAGTAACTACGAGCAGTACTTC.

The chain combines TRBV5-1 with TRBJ2-3; the match to TRBD2 covers 12 bases. Germline V gives CDR1 SGHRS, CDR2 YFSETQ. This CDR3 has 18 residues. Germline trimming cut 0 bases from V and 5 bases from J; bases unmatched to any gene: 10. The CDR3 DNA is TGCGCCAGCAGCTTGGGCACATCTAGCGGGAGGGCCGTAGATACGCAGTATTTT. Encoded protein: CASSLGTSSGRAVDTQYF.

The chain employs TRBV4-3 and TRBJ2-7; D call uncertain. The V end was cut by 1 base, the J end by 7 bases, with 14 bases between. The germline V gene encodes CDR1 LGHNA and CDR2 YSLEER. The CDR3 runs 14 residues. This CDR3 is CASSQGPSTGEQYF. In nucleotides, the CDR3 is TGCGCCAGCAGCCAAGGTCCTAGTACGGGTGAGCAGTACTTC.

CDR3 sequence reads: CASSQRLAGSTGELFF. In nucleotides, the CDR3 is TGCGCCAGCAGCCAAAGGCTAGCGGGCTCAACCGGGGAGCTGTTTTTT. This chain connects TRBV4-3 to TRBJ2-2; 8 positions agree with TRBD2. V was clipped by 2 bases and J by 5 bases; unmatched bases: 7. The CDR3 length is 16 residues. Germline CDR1 LGHNA, CDR2 YSLEER.